This T cell receptor beta chain was captured in a study of shared clonotypes between healthy human individuals. This clone has a single count. Germline-derived CDR1 and CDR2 are SGDLS and YYNGEE. This CDR3 spans 15 amino acids. Trimming took off 4 bases at V and 7 bases at J, with 21 bases between the two ends. The table came from immunoSEQ multiplex PCR; TCRdb's copy has only in-frame clones and leaves some out. The table lists millions of clones, around 96% of them singletons. Terminally differentiated effector memory CD45RA+ cells were left out of the naive CD8 fraction, which was CD45RO-negative and positively selected for CCR7.

Sequencing used naive CD8+ T cells sorted from blood. The V gene is TRBV9, the J gene TRBJ2-7, with D tentatively TRBD1 (6 bases). The receptor was derived from a man aged 18 to 35 in good health. The CDR3 bases are TGTGCCAGCAGCCCCGAGCCAGGGGCGGATTGGGAGCAGTACTTC. Its translation is CASSPEPGADWEQYF.